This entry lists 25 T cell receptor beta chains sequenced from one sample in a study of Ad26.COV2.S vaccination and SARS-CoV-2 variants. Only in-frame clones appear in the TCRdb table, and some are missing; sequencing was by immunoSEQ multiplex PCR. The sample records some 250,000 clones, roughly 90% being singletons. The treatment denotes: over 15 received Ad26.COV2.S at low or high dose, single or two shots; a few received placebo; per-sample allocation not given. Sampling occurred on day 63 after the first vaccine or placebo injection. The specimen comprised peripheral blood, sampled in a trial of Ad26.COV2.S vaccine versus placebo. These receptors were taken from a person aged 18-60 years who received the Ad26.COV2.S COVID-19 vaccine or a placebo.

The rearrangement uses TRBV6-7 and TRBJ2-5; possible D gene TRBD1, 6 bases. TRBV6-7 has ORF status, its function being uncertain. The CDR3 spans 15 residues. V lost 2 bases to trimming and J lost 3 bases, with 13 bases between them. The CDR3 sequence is CASSYIRDTEETQYF. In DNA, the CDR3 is TGTGCCAGCAGTTACATCCGGGACACCGAAGAGACCCAGTACTTC.

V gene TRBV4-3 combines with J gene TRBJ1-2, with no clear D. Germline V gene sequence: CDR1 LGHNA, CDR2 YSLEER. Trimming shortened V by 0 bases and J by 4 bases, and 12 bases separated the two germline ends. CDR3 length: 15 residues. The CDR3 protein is CASSQDWGDFYGYTF. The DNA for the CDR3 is TGCGCCAGCAGCCAAGATTGGGGAGACTTCTATGGCTACACCTTC.

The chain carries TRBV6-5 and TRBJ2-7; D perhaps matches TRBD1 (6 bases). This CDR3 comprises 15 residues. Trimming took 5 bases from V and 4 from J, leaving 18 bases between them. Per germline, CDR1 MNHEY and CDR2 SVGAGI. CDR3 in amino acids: CASSQNRVVGYEQYF. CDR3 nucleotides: TGTGCCAGCAGTCAAAACAGGGTGGTGGGTTACGAGCAGTACTTC.

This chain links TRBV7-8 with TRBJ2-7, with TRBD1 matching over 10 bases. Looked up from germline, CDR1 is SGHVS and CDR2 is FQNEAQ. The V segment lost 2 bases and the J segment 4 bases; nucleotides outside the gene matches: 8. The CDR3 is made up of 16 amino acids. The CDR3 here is CASSLFPTGGMYEQYF. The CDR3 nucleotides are TGTGCCAGCAGCTTATTCCCGACAGGGGGCATGTACGAGCAGTACTTC.

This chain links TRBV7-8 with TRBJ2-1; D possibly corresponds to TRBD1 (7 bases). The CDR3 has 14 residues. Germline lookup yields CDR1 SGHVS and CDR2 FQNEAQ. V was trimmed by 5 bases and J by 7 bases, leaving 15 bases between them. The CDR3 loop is CASSPRGLANEQFF. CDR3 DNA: TGTGCCAGCAGCCCAAGGGGGCTAGCGAATGAGCAGTTCTTC. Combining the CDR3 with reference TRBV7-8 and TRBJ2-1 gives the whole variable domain GAGVSQSPRYKVAKRGQDVALRCDPISGHVSLFWYQQALGQGPEFLTYFQNEAQLDKSGLPSDRFFAERPEGSVSTLKIQRTQQEDSAVYLCASSPRGLANEQFFGPGTRLTVL.

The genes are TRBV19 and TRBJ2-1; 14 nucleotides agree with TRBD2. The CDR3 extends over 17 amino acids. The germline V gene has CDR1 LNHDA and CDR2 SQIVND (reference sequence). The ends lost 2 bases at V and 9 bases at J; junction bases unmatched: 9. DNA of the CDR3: TGTGCCAGTAGTATAAAGGGCCCGGGACTAGCGGGAGTTGAGCAGTTCTTC. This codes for CASSIKGPGLAGVEQFF.

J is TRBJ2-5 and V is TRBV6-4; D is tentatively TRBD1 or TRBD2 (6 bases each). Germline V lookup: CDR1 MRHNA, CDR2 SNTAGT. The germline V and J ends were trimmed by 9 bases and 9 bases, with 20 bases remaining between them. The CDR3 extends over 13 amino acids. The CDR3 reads CARLSGALISQYF. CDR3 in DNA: TGTGCCAGACTCTCGGGGGCGCTTATTTCCCAGTACTTC.

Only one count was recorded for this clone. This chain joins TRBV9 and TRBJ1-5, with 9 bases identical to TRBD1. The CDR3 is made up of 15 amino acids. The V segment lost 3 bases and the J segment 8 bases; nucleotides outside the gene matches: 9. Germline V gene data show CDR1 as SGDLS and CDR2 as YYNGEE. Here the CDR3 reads CASSASGTGNEPQHF. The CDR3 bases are TGTGCCAGCAGCGCGTCCGGGACAGGGAATGAGCCCCAGCATTTT.

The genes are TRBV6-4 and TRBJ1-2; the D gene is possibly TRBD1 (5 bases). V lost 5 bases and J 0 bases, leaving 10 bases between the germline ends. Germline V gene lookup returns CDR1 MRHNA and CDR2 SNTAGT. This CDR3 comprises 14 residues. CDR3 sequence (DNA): TGTGCCAGCAGTCGGGACGCATCTAACTATGGCTACACCTTC. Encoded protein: CASSRDASNYGYTF.

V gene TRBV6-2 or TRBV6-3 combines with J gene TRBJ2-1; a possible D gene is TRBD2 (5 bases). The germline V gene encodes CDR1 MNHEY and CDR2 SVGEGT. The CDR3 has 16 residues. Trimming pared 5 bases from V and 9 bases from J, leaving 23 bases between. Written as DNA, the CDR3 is TGTGCCAGCAGTCTACCCGGGCTAACTAGTCCTGGTGAGCAGTTCTTC. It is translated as CASSLPGLTSPGEQFF.

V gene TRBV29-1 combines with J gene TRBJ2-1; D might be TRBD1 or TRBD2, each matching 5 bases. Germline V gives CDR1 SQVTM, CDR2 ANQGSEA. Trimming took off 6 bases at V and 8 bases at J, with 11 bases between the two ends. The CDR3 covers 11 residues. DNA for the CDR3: TGCAGCGTGGACCGAGGGGATGAGCAGTTCTTC. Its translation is CSVDRGDEQFF.

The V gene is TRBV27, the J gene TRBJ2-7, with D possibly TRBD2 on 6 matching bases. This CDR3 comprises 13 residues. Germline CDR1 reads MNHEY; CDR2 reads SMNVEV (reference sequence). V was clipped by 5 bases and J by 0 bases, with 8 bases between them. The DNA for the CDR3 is TGTGCCAGCAGTCGCGGGGACTCCTACGAGCAGTACTTC. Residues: CASSRGDSYEQYF.

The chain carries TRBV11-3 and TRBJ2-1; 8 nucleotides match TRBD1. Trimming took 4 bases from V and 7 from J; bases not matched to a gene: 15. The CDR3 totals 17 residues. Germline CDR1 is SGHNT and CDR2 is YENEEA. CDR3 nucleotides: TGTGCCAGCAGCTCTCGAGGACAGGGTGAAAACTGGAATGAGCAGTTCTTC. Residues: CASSSRGQGENWNEQFF. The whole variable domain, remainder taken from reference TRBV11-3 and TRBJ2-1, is EAGVVQSPRYKIIEKKQPVAFWCNPISGHNTLYWYLQNLGQGPELLIRYENEEAVDDSQLPKDRFSAERLKGVDSTLKIQPAELGDSAVYLCASSSRGQGENWNEQFFGPGTRLTVL.

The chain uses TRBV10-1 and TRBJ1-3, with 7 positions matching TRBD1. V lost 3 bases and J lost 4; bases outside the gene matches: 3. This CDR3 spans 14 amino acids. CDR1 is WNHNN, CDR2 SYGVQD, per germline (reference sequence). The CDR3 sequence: CASSEGGRGNTIYF. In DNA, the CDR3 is TGCGCCAGCAGTGAAGGGGGCAGAGGAAACACCATATATTTT.

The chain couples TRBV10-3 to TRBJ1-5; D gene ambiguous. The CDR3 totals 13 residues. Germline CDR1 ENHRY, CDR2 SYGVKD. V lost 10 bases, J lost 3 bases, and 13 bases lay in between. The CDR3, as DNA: TGTGCCACAACGACGGATACCAATCAGCCCCAGCATTTT. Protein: CATTTDTNQPQHF.

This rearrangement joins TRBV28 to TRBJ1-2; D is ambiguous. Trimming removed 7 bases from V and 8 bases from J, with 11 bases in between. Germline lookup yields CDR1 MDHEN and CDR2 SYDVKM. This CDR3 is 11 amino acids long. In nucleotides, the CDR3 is TGTGCCAGCATGGAGGGCGGAGGCTACACCTTC. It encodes CASMEGGGYTF.

CDR3 DNA: TGTGCCAGCTCACCTTGGGGGAGACAGGTCGGAGAGACCATATATTTT. Translation gives CASSPWGRQVGETIYF. This chain joins TRBV18 and TRBJ1-3; D is perhaps TRBD1 (6 bases). Germline V CDR1 and CDR2: KGHSH, LQKENI. The CDR3 sequence is 16 residues long. V shed 3 bases and J shed 10 bases, with 22 bases lying between them. Full variable domain (rest looked up from reference TRBV18 and TRBJ1-3): NAGVMQNPRHLVRRRGQEARLRCSPMKGHSHVYWYRQLPEEGLKFMVYLQKENIIDESGMPKERFSAEFPKEGPSILRIQQVVRGDSAAYFCASSPWGRQVGETIYFGEGSWLTVV.

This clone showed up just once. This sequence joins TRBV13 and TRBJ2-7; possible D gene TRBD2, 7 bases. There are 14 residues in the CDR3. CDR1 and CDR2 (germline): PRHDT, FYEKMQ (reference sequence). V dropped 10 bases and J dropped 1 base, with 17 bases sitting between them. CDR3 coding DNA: TGTGCCACCAGAAAGGGGGGGTGGTCCTACGAGCAGTACTTC. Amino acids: CATRKGGWSYEQYF.

The CDR3 DNA reads TGTGCCAGCAGGGTCAGGGAAAGCCTATCCTACGAGCAGTACTTC. Translating it yields CASRVRESLSYEQYF. The chain uses TRBV2 and TRBJ2-7, with TRBD1 as a possible D gene (5 bases). Trimming removed 6 bases at V and 1 base at J, with 16 bases between. The length of the CDR3 is 15 residues. Germline loops: CDR1 SNHLY, CDR2 FYNNEI.

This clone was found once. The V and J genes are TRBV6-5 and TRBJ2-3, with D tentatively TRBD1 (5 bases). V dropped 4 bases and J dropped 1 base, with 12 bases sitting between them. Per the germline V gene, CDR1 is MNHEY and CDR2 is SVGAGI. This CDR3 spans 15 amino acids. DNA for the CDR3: TGTGCCAGCAGTTTTCGGCAGGGTGGCACAGATACGCAGTATTTT. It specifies CASSFRQGGTDTQYF.

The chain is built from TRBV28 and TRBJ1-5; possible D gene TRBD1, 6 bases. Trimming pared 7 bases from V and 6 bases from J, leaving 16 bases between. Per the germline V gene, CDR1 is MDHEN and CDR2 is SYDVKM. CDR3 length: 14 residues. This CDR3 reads CASIDAGAVQPQHF. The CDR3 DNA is TGTGCCAGCATTGACGCGGGGGCGGTTCAGCCCCAGCATTTT. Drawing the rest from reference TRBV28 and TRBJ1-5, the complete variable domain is DVKVTQSSRYLVKRTGEKVFLECVQDMDHENMFWYRQDPGLGLRLIYFSYDVKMKEKGDIPEGYSVSREKKERFSLILESASTNQTSMYLCASIDAGAVQPQHFGDGTRLSIL.

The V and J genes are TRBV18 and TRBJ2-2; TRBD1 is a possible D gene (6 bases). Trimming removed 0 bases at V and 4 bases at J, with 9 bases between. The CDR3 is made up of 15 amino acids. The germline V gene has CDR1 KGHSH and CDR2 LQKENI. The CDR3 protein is CASSPPRTATGELFF. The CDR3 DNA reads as TGTGCCAGCTCACCACCAAGGACAGCCACCGGGGAGCTGTTTTTT. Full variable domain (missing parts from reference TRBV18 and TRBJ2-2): NAGVMQNPRHLVRRRGQEARLRCSPMKGHSHVYWYRQLPEEGLKFMVYLQKENIIDESGMPKERFSAEFPKEGPSILRIQQVVRGDSAAYFCASSPPRTATGELFFGEGSRLTVL.

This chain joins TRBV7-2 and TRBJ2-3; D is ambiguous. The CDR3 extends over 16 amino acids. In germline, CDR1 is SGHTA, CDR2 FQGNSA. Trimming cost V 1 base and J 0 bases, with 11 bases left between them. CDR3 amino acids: CASSLGVSSSTDTQYF. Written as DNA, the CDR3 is TGTGCCAGCAGCTTAGGCGTTAGCTCTAGCACAGATACGCAGTATTTT.

CDR3 amino acids: CASSFAPRGDQPQHF. Here the CDR3 DNA reads TGTGCCAGCAGTTTCGCTCCCCGCGGGGATCAGCCCCAGCATTTT. The rearrangement uses TRBV27 and TRBJ1-5; D unresolved. V lost 3 bases and J 5 bases, leaving 14 bases between the germline ends. The CDR3 runs 15 residues. In germline, CDR1 is MNHEY, CDR2 SMNVEV (reference sequence).

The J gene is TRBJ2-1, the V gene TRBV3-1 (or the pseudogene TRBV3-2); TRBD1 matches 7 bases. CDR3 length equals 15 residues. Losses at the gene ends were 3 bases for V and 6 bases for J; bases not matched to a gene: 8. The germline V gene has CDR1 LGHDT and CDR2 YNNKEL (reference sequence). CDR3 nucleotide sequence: TGTGCCAGCAGCCATGGACAGGCTGGATTCAATGAGCAGTTCTTC. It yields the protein CASSHGQAGFNEQFF.